These 31 T cell receptor beta chains came from one sample sequenced in a study of cytomegalovirus exposure and HLA in healthy donors. Primers for the PCR totalled 60 Vbeta and 13 Jbeta. Repertoires were generated with immunoSEQ multiplex PCR, while TCRdb's copy carries only in-frame clones and drops some. This sample has about 160,000 clones; around 86% occur once, and the top ten carry about 2%. The sequencing input was PBMCs. The receptor set was obtained from a human donor in good health.

This clone has just one count. The chain combines TRBV29-1 with TRBJ2-6; 8 bases map to TRBD1. Germline V gene lookup returns CDR1 SQVTM and CDR2 ANQGSEA. With V trimmed by 7 bases and J by 0 bases, 8 bases remained unmatched. The CDR3 covers 16 residues. In DNA form, the CDR3 reads TGCAGCGCACAGGACAGGGACGACTCTGGGGCCAACGTCCTGACTTTC. Translation: CSAQDRDDSGANVLTF.

This chain joins TRBV6-5 and TRBJ1-2; D ambiguous. V was clipped by 4 bases and J by 2 bases, with 11 bases between them. CDR3 length: 14 residues. Germline CDR1 MNHEY, CDR2 SVGAGI. CDR3 coding DNA: TGTGCCAGCAGTTCCCGACACAGAAACTATGGCTACACCTTC. Protein sequence: CASSSRHRNYGYTF.

The V gene is TRBV10-3, the J gene TRBJ1-2; D might be TRBD1 (5 bases). Trimming stripped 7 bases from V and 4 bases from J, with 16 bases between. There are 14 residues in the CDR3. CDR1 and CDR2 from the germline V gene are ENHRY and SYGVKD. The CDR3 sequence is CAINGAPDPYGYTF. For the CDR3, the DNA is TGTGCCATCAATGGGGCTCCAGACCCCTATGGCTACACCTTC.

The chain carries TRBV2 and TRBJ2-1, with 9 bases identical to TRBD2. V lost 6 bases and J lost 5; bases outside the gene matches: 5. From germline, CDR1 is SNHLY and CDR2 FYNNEI. The CDR3 is made up of 14 amino acids. The CDR3 here is CASRSAGGNNEQFF. DNA of the CDR3: TGTGCCAGCAGATCGGCGGGGGGGAACAATGAGCAGTTCTTC.

This clone was recorded a few times. DNA of the CDR3: TGTGCCAGCAGCCAAGAACCTAGCGGGGGCCCGAACACCGGGGAGCTGTTTTTT. Protein product: CASSQEPSGGPNTGELFF. The rearrangement joins TRBV4-2 to TRBJ2-2, with 10 bases lining up with TRBD2. CDR1 LGHNA and CDR2 YNFKEQ come from the germline V gene. The V and J ends lost 0 bases and 0 bases, in that order; junction bases with no gene match: 4. This CDR3 has 18 amino acids.

The V and J genes are TRBV5-1 and TRBJ1-2; perhaps TRBD1 as D (5 bases). Trimming shortened V by 0 bases and J by 8 bases, and 11 bases separated the two germline ends. The CDR3 is 13 amino acids. CDR1 is SGHRS, CDR2 YFSETQ, per germline. The CDR3 protein is CASSLVSGEGYTF. The CDR3 nucleotides are TGCGCCAGCAGCTTGGTTTCGGGGGAGGGCTACACCTTC.

This chain connects TRBV4-3 to TRBJ1-3; D call uncertain. V lost 1 base and J lost 0, with 16 bases in between. The CDR3 is made up of 18 amino acids. The V gene's germline CDR1 is LGHNA and CDR2 YSLEER. The CDR3 here is CASSQALAGPTSGNTIYF. CDR3 in DNA: TGCGCCAGCAGCCAAGCGCTGGCGGGCCCTACCTCTGGAAACACCATATATTTT.

The chain joins TRBV25-1 to TRBJ1-4, with TRBD1 as a possible D gene (5 bases). The V and J ends lost 6 bases and 8 bases respectively, with 16 bases between them. CDR1 is MGHDK, CDR2 SYGVNS, per germline. The CDR3 has 14 residues. The CDR3 loop reads CASSPLWDSEKLFF. The CDR3 DNA sequence: TGTGCCAGCAGCCCATTGTGGGACTCCGAAAAACTGTTTTTT.

V and J are TRBV4-2 and TRBJ2-1, with D unclear. Trimming took off 1 base at V and 0 bases at J, with 7 bases between the two ends. Germline values: CDR1 LGHNA, CDR2 YNFKEQ. The CDR3 runs to 15 residues. Written as DNA, the CDR3 is TGTGCCAGCAGCCAAGTTTCGAGCTCCTACAATGAGCAGTTCTTC. Translated, it gives CASSQVSSSYNEQFF.

This clone was counted only a few times. V usage is TRBV25-1 and J usage is TRBJ2-5, with a tentative D call TRBD1 (6 bases). V shed 5 bases and J shed 5 bases, with 18 bases lying between them. The CDR3 is 15 amino acids. In germline, CDR1 is MGHDK, CDR2 SYGVNS. The CDR3 protein is CASSSGTPLQETQYF. CDR3 DNA: TGTGCCAGCAGTTCCGGGACACCCTTGCAGGAGACCCAGTACTTC.

This chain links TRBV7-8 with TRBJ2-2; TRBD1 agrees at 9 bases. Germline values: CDR1 SGHVS, CDR2 FQNEAQ. V gave up 3 bases and J gave up 4 bases; unmatched junction bases: 6. The CDR3 consists of 16 residues. The CDR3 protein is CASSFTGTGFTGELFF. DNA of the CDR3: TGTGCCAGCAGCTTCACCGGGACAGGGTTCACCGGGGAGCTGTTTTTT.

The gene calls are TRBV7-8 and TRBJ2-7, with TRBD1 identical over 8 bases. V lost 5 bases, J lost 0 bases, and 9 bases stayed unmatched. This CDR3 region has 16 residues. Germline V gene lookup returns CDR1 SGHVS and CDR2 FQNEAQ. CDR3 nucleotide sequence: TGTGCCAGCAGCAGAGATATGACAGGGGACTCCTACGAGCAGTACTTC. It translates to CASSRDMTGDSYEQYF.

The V call is TRBV6-6, the J call TRBJ2-5; 9 bases match TRBD1. The trim removed 6 bases at V and 5 bases at J, leaving 10 bases unmatched. This CDR3 has 15 residues. Germline V lookup: CDR1 MNHNY, CDR2 SVGAGI (reference sequence). The CDR3 region has the DNA TGTGCCAGCAGCCTTCGACAGGGGGTTCGGGAGACCCAGTACTTC. Translation: CASSLRQGVRETQYF.

The chain joins TRBV21-1 to TRBJ1-2; TRBD1 is the table's D call and was not checked against the DNA. TRBV21-1 is given as a pseudogene. The CDR3 is 13 residues long. CDR3 coding DNA: TGTGCCAGCATCTCTAATAACAGGGATGGCTACACCTTC. Translating gives CASISNNRDGYTF.

The chain uses TRBV5-1 and TRBJ1-4, with D perhaps matching TRBD1 (5 bases). CDR1 is SGHRS, CDR2 YFSETQ, per germline. This CDR3 spans 13 amino acids. Trimming took 6 bases from V and 10 from J, leaving 16 bases between them. CDR3 in DNA: TGCGCCAGCAAGGTCAACGAAAGGGGAAAACTGTTTTTT. Translating gives CASKVNERGKLFF.

The gene calls are TRBV7-9 and TRBJ1-2; D gene ambiguous. V dropped 5 bases and J dropped 3 bases, with 10 bases sitting between them. The germline V gene encodes CDR1 SEHNR and CDR2 FQNEAQ (reference sequence). This CDR3 is built from 13 residues. This CDR3 reads CASSPERYYGYTF. In DNA form, the CDR3 reads TGTGCCAGCAGCCCCGAGCGTTACTATGGCTACACCTTC.

The V gene is TRBV27, the J gene TRBJ2-5; 9 bases are a match to TRBD1. Germline loops: CDR1 MNHEY, CDR2 SMNVEV (reference sequence). This CDR3 has 15 residues. Trimming took 3 bases from V and 1 from J; bases not matched to a gene: 3. The CDR3 DNA reads as TGTGCCAGCAGTTTTGGGACAGGGTCCCAAGAGACCCAGTACTTC. This gives the protein CASSFGTGSQETQYF.

This clone was seen a handful of times. This chain connects TRBV5-1 to TRBJ2-6, with 7 bases fitting TRBD1. CDR1 and CDR2 (germline): SGHRS, YFSETQ. The CDR3 has 16 amino acids. The V and J ends lost 6 bases and 0 bases, in that order; junction bases with no gene match: 6. In nucleotides, the CDR3 is TGCGCCAGCAACCGCGGACAGGCCTCTGGGGCCAACGTCCTGACTTTC. The encoded protein is CASNRGQASGANVLTF.

As to this clone: Germline is not matched at one junction end, which may reflect a read error. The chain combines TRBV6-1 with TRBJ2-1; the D gene is possibly TRBD2 (7 bases). The CDR3 totals 14 residues. CDR1 and CDR2 from the germline V gene are MNHNS and SASEGT. The CDR3 here is CASREGGGRPEQFF. As DNA, the CDR3 is TGTGCCAGCAGAGAAGGGGGGGGTAGGCCCGAGCAGTTCTTC.

This clone was seen only once. V gene TRBV19 combines with J gene TRBJ1-2, with D possibly being TRBD1 (6 bases). CDR3 size: 17 residues. Germline V gene data show CDR1 as LNHDA and CDR2 as SQIVND (reference sequence). V was pared by 3 bases and J by 1 base, with 18 bases between. For the CDR3, the DNA is TGTGCCAGTAGTATTACGGGGACAAGAACCCTTAACTATGGCTACACCTTC. The encoded protein is CASSITGTRTLNYGYTF.

This clone was detected a few times. Other DNA sequences of this sample code for an identical CDR3. The V call is TRBV25-1, the J call TRBJ1-1, with D tentatively TRBD1 (5 bases). CDR3 length: 13 amino acids. Germline V gene lookup returns CDR1 MGHDK and CDR2 SYGVNS. Between the trimmed V and J ends, which lost 7 bases and 3 bases, there was a span of 12 bases. The CDR3, as DNA: TGTGCCAGCACGCGTGGGGGGTACACTGAAGCTTTCTTT. This translates into CASTRGGYTEAFF.

The rearrangement joins TRBV9 to TRBJ1-1, with TRBD1 as a possible D gene (5 bases). Trimming took off 0 bases at V and 6 bases at J, with 9 bases between the two ends. Germline CDR1 is SGDLS and CDR2 is YYNGEE. The CDR3 contains 13 residues. The CDR3 loop is CASSVAGDSEAFF. Here the CDR3 DNA reads TGTGCCAGCAGCGTAGCCGGGGACTCTGAAGCTTTCTTT.

This sequence joins TRBV7-2 and TRBJ2-7; TRBD2 matches at 14 bases. This CDR3 has 15 residues. V shed 5 bases, J shed 6 bases, and the junction held 6 bases outside the gene matches. Looked up from germline, CDR1 is SGHTA and CDR2 is FQGNSA. The CDR3 loop is CASSSRTSGGSEQYF. The CDR3 DNA follows: TGTGCCAGCAGCAGTAGGACTAGCGGGGGGAGCGAGCAGTACTTC.

The V gene is TRBV6-5, the J gene TRBJ1-2, with D possibly being TRBD1 (6 bases). Germline V CDR1 and CDR2: MNHEY, SVGAGI. V lost 11 bases to trimming and J lost 4 bases, with 14 bases between them. The CDR3 is 12 amino acids. The CDR3: CAVSGTRYGYTF. In DNA, the CDR3 is TGTGCCGTATCCGGGACACGCTATGGCTACACCTTC.

V gene TRBV7-9 combines with J gene TRBJ1-1, with TRBD1 as a possible D gene (6 bases). The CDR3 covers 12 residues. CDR1 is SEHNR and CDR2 is FQNEAQ in the germline V gene (reference sequence). The CDR3 nucleotides read TGTGCAGTTCCAGGGGTGAGGACTGAAGCTTTCTTT. The encoded protein is CAVPGVRTEAFF.

About this clone itself: The junction departs from the called germline gene at one end, perhaps through a read error. The chain couples TRBV4-3 to TRBJ2-3, with 10 bases fitting TRBD2. The CDR3 spans 15 residues. Looked up from germline, CDR1 is LGHNA and CDR2 is YSLEER. The chain's CDR3 is CASSQDWASGGPWHF. CDR3 nucleotides: TGCGCCAGCAGCCAAGATTGGGCTAGCGGGGGACCCTGGCATTTT.

This clone was recorded many times. This chain connects TRBV2 to TRBJ2-3; 10 positions match TRBD2. The CDR3 covers 14 residues. The germline V gene has CDR1 SNHLY and CDR2 FYNNEI. J was trimmed by 5 bases and V by 10 bases; bases with no gene match: 9. The CDR3 region is CANLERGGEDTQYF. CDR3 DNA sequence: TGTGCCAACCTGGAGCGGGGGGGCGAAGATACGCAGTATTTT.

This chain joins TRBV7-2 and TRBJ1-2; tentative D call: TRBD1 (5 bases). Trimming pared 4 bases from V and 7 bases from J, leaving 16 bases between. This CDR3 spans 14 amino acids. The germline V gene encodes CDR1 SGHTA and CDR2 FQGNSA. CDR3 residues: CASSSPAVGAGYTF. DNA of the CDR3: TGTGCCAGCAGCTCCCCTGCGGTAGGGGCTGGCTACACCTTC.

The chain uses TRBV7-2 and TRBJ2-1; no clear D. Trimming removed 3 bases at V and 6 bases at J, with 6 bases between. CDR3 length: 12 residues. Germline loops: CDR1 SGHTA, CDR2 FQGNSA. The CDR3, as DNA: TGTGCCAGCAGCTTGAGACTCAATGAGCAGTTCTTC. Protein: CASSLRLNEQFF.

This clone was detected only once. The chain is built from TRBV6-5 and TRBJ2-7, with 10 bases fitting TRBD2. This CDR3 is built from 14 residues. The V and J ends lost 11 bases and 2 bases, in that order; junction bases with no gene match: 9. CDR1 MNHEY and CDR2 SVGAGI come from the germline V gene. CDR3 protein: CAARTTSGAYEQYF. DNA for the CDR3: TGTGCCGCCCGGACTACTAGCGGGGCCTACGAGCAGTACTTC.

The CDR3 sequence is CASSSYMNTEAFF. DNA for the CDR3: TGTGCCAGCTCCAGTTACATGAACACTGAAGCTTTCTTT. The V gene is TRBV7-2, the J gene TRBJ1-1, with unresolved D. V lost 8 bases to trimming and J lost 0 bases, with 10 bases between them. The CDR3 spans 13 residues. CDR1 is SGHTA, CDR2 FQGNSA, per germline.